Below, 26 T cell receptor beta chains from the same sample are listed, as sequenced in a study of blood T cells in healthy people across ages. A second about 7 to 11 cycle PCR used barcoded and J-beta primers. TCRdb reprocessed the 5' RACE reads with MiXCR, giving one entry per CDR3 protein. The sample carries around 2 million distinct CDR3 sequences, about two fifths recorded once. The sequencing sample was made of blood. These receptor sequences come from a human donor in good health.

The chain employs TRBV20-1 and TRBJ2-1; TRBD2 aligns across 7 bases. Germline CDR1 and CDR2: DFQATT and SNEGSKA (reference sequence). V lost 3 bases and J lost 5; bases outside the gene matches: 7. This CDR3 is 14 amino acids long. The CDR3 nucleotides read TGCAGTGCTAGGCGGAGGGAGGGCCACAATGAGCAGTTCTTC. Residues: CSARRREGHNEQFF.

As concerns this clonotype: A clone one base away is much larger, so this may be a read error. Likely a read error: the CDR3 ends without its conserved phenylalanine or tryptophan. The CDR3 nucleotides read TGTGCCATCAGTAAGGACACGGAGAACGCCCTGACTTGC. Its protein product is CAISKDTENALTC. The genes are TRBV10-3 and TRBJ2-6; a weak D match, TRBD1 (5 bases). The CDR3 extends over 13 amino acids. The germline gives CDR1 ENHRY, CDR2 SYGVKD.

V usage is TRBV29-1 and J usage is TRBJ1-1; D unresolved. The V gene lost 2 bases and the J gene lost 0 bases, with 4 bases spanning the gap. There are 12 residues in the CDR3. From germline, CDR1 is SQVTM and CDR2 ANQGSEA. CDR3 sequence (DNA): TGCAGCGTTGAAAGATTGAACACTGAAGCTTTCTTT. Protein sequence: CSVERLNTEAFF.

This chain joins TRBV10-3 and TRBJ2-1; 10 bases align to TRBD1. Trimming removed 0 bases from V and 7 bases from J; junction bases left unmatched: 6. CDR3 length: 16 residues. CDR1 and CDR2 (germline): ENHRY, SYGVKD. CDR3 protein: CAISESGGQGRNEQFF. For the CDR3, the DNA is TGTGCCATCAGTGAGTCGGGGGGACAGGGGAGGAATGAGCAGTTCTTC.

The chain uses TRBV3-1 and TRBJ1-1, with a weak D call TRBD1 (5 bases). V lost 4 bases, J lost 3 bases, and 15 bases lay in between. Germline-derived CDR1 and CDR2 are LGHDT and YNNKEL (reference sequence). The CDR3 loop spans 15 amino acids. CDR3 nucleotide sequence: TGTGCCAGCAGCCCCGCCCGGGGCTATGACACTGAAGCTTTCTTT. Residues: CASSPARGYDTEAFF.

The chain combines TRBV4-3 with TRBJ2-4, with D unresolved. Germline CDR1 and CDR2: LGHNA and YSLEER. The germline V and J ends were trimmed by 0 bases and 6 bases, with 12 bases remaining between them. The CDR3 length is 15 residues. This CDR3 is CASSQEGSGLNIQYF. The CDR3 region has the DNA TGCGCCAGCAGCCAAGAAGGGTCAGGTTTAAACATTCAGTACTTC.

This rearrangement joins TRBV3-1 to TRBJ2-5; tentative D call: TRBD1 (7 bases). The CDR3 spans 16 residues. The V end was cut by 1 base, the J end by 5 bases, with 17 bases between. Germline V gives CDR1 LGHDT, CDR2 YNNKEL (reference sequence). CDR3 sequence: CASSQGRGPLAETQYF. The DNA of the CDR3 is TGTGCCAGCAGCCAAGGGAGGGGGCCCTTGGCGGAGACCCAGTACTTC.

This clonotype was observed a handful of times. This chain links TRBV29-1 with TRBJ2-5, with TRBD2 identical over 13 bases. The CDR3 has 12 residues. Germline V gene lookup returns CDR1 SQVTM and CDR2 ANQGSEA. With V trimmed by 7 bases and J by 11 bases, 7 bases remained unmatched. As DNA, the CDR3 is TGCAGCGGGCTGGGACTAGCGGGGAAGCAGTACTTC. Its protein product is CSGLGLAGKQYF.

This chain links TRBV5-1 with TRBJ2-1; D ambiguous. The V gene's germline CDR1 is SGHRS and CDR2 YFSETQ. With 4 bases removed from V and 6 bases from J, the gap between germline ends came to 11 bases. The length of the CDR3 is 13 residues. The DNA of the CDR3 is TGCGCCAGCAGCCCGGGCCTACCCAATGAGCAGTTCTTC. It translates to CASSPGLPNEQFF.

This clonotype appeared once. J is TRBJ2-3 and V is TRBV7-3; D assignment may be TRBD1 or TRBD2 (5 bases each). Trimming took 5 bases from V and 0 from J, leaving 12 bases between them. Germline values: CDR1 SGHTA, CDR2 FQGTGA. CDR3 length equals 15 residues. CDR3 nucleotide sequence: TGTGCCAGCAGCCCCGAGGGGACGAGCACAGATACGCAGTATTTT. Protein sequence: CASSPEGTSTDTQYF.

The chain carries TRBV15 and TRBJ1-1; D is undetermined. V was clipped by 0 bases and J by 4 bases, with 9 bases between them. Germline CDR1 and CDR2: LNHNV and YYDKDF (reference sequence). The length of the CDR3 is 14 residues. The DNA of the CDR3 is TGTGCCACCAGCAGAGAGCAATTTAGCACTGAAGCTTTCTTT. Translation gives CATSREQFSTEAFF.

The table lists this clonotype with a count of one. Compared with germline, one end of the junction differs, possibly owing to a read error. This chain joins TRBV5-1 and TRBJ1-2; 8 bases are a match to TRBD1. Germline CDR1 reads SGHRS; CDR2 reads YFSETQ. The CDR3 runs to 16 residues. The CDR3 loop is CVSSLGTGTSNYGYTF. The CDR3 region has the DNA TGCGTCAGCAGCTTGGGGACAGGAACTTCTAACTATGGCTACACCTTC.

V gene TRBV7-2 combines with J gene TRBJ1-2, with 9 bases that match TRBD1. This CDR3 spans 16 amino acids. V lost 5 bases to trimming and J lost 4 bases; unmatched junction nucleotides: 11. Germline-derived CDR1 and CDR2 are SGHTA and FQGNSA. The CDR3 here is CASSTPEGQGSYGYTF. The CDR3 nucleotides are TGTGCCAGCAGCACTCCTGAGGGACAGGGAAGCTATGGCTACACCTTC.

This clonotype was seen only once. This rearrangement joins TRBV6-6 to TRBJ2-7; 9 nucleotides align to TRBD1. Germline values: CDR1 MNHNY, CDR2 SVGAGI (reference sequence). The CDR3 runs to 15 residues. V was pared by 5 bases and J by 7 bases, with 12 bases of the junction left unmatched. CDR3 in DNA: TGTGCCAGCAGTCCCCACCCGGGACAGGGTACTGAGCAGTACTTC. It codes for CASSPHPGQGTEQYF.

On this clonotype: The germline gene is not matched at one end of the junction; a read error may be the cause. The CDR3 loop is CSGEEVGETAFF. Written as DNA, the CDR3 is TGCAGCGGTGAAGAAGTCGGGGAAACCGCTTTCTTT. The rearrangement uses TRBV29-1 and TRBJ1-1; D gene unclear. There are 12 residues in the CDR3. The germline V gene has CDR1 SQVTM and CDR2 ANQGSEA.

This chain connects TRBV29-1 to TRBJ2-2; possibly TRBD2 for D (6 bases). The CDR3 contains 13 residues. Germline V lookup: CDR1 SQVTM, CDR2 ANQGSEA. V dropped 4 bases and J dropped 6 bases, with 12 bases sitting between them. CDR3 sequence: CSVVGGSAGELFF. The CDR3 region has the DNA TGCAGCGTTGTGGGGGGTAGTGCCGGGGAGCTGTTTTTT.

This rearrangement joins TRBV6-5 to TRBJ1-1, with D possibly TRBD1 on 6 matching bases. CDR3 size: 15 residues. The germline V and J ends were trimmed by 7 bases and 3 bases, with 18 bases remaining between them. Germline loops: CDR1 MNHEY, CDR2 SVGAGI. CDR3 coding DNA: TGTGCCAGCACCGAAACAGGGTACGGGGACACTGAAGCTTTCTTT. Its protein product is CASTETGYGDTEAFF.

This clonotype was counted a few times. The V and J genes are TRBV7-2 and TRBJ2-7, with a possible D match to TRBD1 (9 bases). This CDR3 region has 15 residues. From germline, CDR1 is SGHTA and CDR2 FQGNSA. V was pared by 7 bases and J by 4 bases, with 20 bases between. CDR3 region: CASTGGDRVFYEQYF. The CDR3 nucleotides are TGTGCCAGCACGGGAGGGGACAGGGTTTTTTACGAGCAGTACTTC. The whole variable domain, filled in from reference TRBV7-2 and TRBJ2-7, reads GAGVSQSPSNKVTEKGKDVELRCDPISGHTALYWYRQSLGQGLEFLIYFQGNSAPDKSGLPSDRFSAERTGGSVSTLTIQRTQQEDSAVYLCASTGGDRVFYEQYFGPGTRLTVT.

This clonotype was observed a few times. The chain carries TRBV7-2 and TRBJ2-1; 12 bases map to TRBD2. V lost 4 bases to trimming and J lost 10 bases; unmatched junction nucleotides: 8. CDR3 length: 15 residues. Germline loops: CDR1 SGHTA, CDR2 FQGNSA. The CDR3 region is CASSSGLAGLWEQFF. DNA of the CDR3: TGTGCCAGCAGCTCCGGACTAGCGGGGTTGTGGGAGCAGTTCTTC.

Here the CDR3 reads CASSLEVSGPYNEQFF. The CDR3 region has the DNA TGTGCCAGCAGCTTAGAGGTGAGCGGACCCTACAATGAGCAGTTCTTC. V and J are TRBV7-9 and TRBJ2-1; perhaps TRBD2 as D (5 bases). Germline CDR1 and CDR2: SEHNR and FQNEAQ (reference sequence). This CDR3 comprises 16 residues. Trimming removed 1 base at V and 2 bases at J, with 12 bases between.

This clonotype was detected only a few times. The rearrangement joins TRBV12-3 or TRBV12-4 to TRBJ2-7; no clear D gene. The CDR3 runs 15 residues. Trimming stripped 6 bases from V and 5 bases from J, with 20 bases between. CDR3 in DNA: TGTGCCAGCAGGCGATCACAAGGATCCCGGGACGAGCAGTACTTC. It encodes CASRRSQGSRDEQYF.

The rearrangement joins TRBV12-3 or TRBV12-4 to TRBJ1-5; a possible D gene is TRBD1 (5 bases). V lost 4 bases and J lost 5, with 12 bases in between. CDR3 length: 14 residues. This CDR3 is CASSYGQEDQPQHF. The CDR3 coding sequence is TGTGCCAGCAGTTATGGACAAGAAGATCAGCCCCAGCATTTT.

This chain uses TRBV4-3 with TRBJ2-1, with a possible D match to TRBD2 (7 bases). The germline V gene has CDR1 LGHNA and CDR2 YSLEER. CDR3 length: 15 amino acids. V was pared by 0 bases and J by 10 bases, with 16 bases between. The DNA for the CDR3 is TGCGCCAGCAGCCAAGACGGGGGGCAGGGATACGAGCAGTTCTTC. Translation gives CASSQDGGQGYEQFF.

This clonotype was seen only once. The chain uses TRBV28 and TRBJ1-5; D uncertain. This CDR3 comprises 16 residues. V was clipped by 6 bases and J by 4 bases, with 19 bases between them. Germline values: CDR1 MDHEN, CDR2 SYDVKM. CDR3: CASRRSRVVGNQPQHF. CDR3 nucleotides: TGTGCCAGCAGACGATCCCGGGTTGTGGGGAATCAGCCCCAGCATTTT.

This clonotype was detected only a few times. The genes are TRBV6-6 and TRBJ2-3; the match to TRBD1 covers 7 bases. The CDR3 runs 16 residues. After removal of 5 bases from V and 2 bases from J, the junction contained 10 bases not matched to a gene. Germline V gives CDR1 MNHNY, CDR2 SVGAGI (reference sequence). The CDR3 DNA sequence: TGTGCCAGCAGTGACCGACAGGGAGTAGTCACAGATACGCAGTATTTT. It encodes CASSDRQGVVTDTQYF.

This clonotype was seen a handful of times. The chain employs TRBV29-1 and TRBJ1-2; D not certain. This CDR3 region has 12 residues. Germline CDR1 SQVTM, CDR2 ANQGSEA. The V end was cut by 6 bases, the J end by 5 bases, with 13 bases between. The CDR3 sequence: CSVSEVSYGYTF. CDR3 sequence (DNA): TGCAGCGTATCAGAAGTTTCGTATGGCTACACCTTC.